This T cell receptor beta chain is from a study of T cell responses to AZD1222 COVID-19 vaccine. Points from the study as a whole: Increased Spike-specific TCR breadth and depth were observed after two AZD1222 doses.

Germline V gene data show CDR1 as MGHRA and CDR2 as YSYEKL. V gave up 1 base and J gave up 4 bases, with 16 bases separating them. The length of the CDR3 is 16 residues. Measured with immunoSEQ multiplex PCR; TCRdb has only the in-frame clones, and not every one. Among around 130,000 clones, over 90% were seen once, and the ten largest hold about 1%. Comment on this clone: Its cognate antigen is unknown.

The clonotype comes from an adult in good health. The sequencing here drew on peripheral blood, taken on day 0 of AZD1222 vaccination. V usage is TRBV4-1 and J usage is TRBJ1-2; D is possibly TRBD1 (5 bases). The CDR3 sequence is CASSQGSGTSGYGYTF. As DNA, the CDR3 is TGCGCCAGCAGCCAAGGTAGTGGGACGTCGGGCTATGGCTACACCTTC.